These 32 T cell receptor beta chains originate from one sample sequenced in a study of early T cells in non-severe SARS-CoV-2 infection. TCRdb passed the 5' RACE reads through MiXCR, listing each CDR3 protein once. The table records roughly 71,000 distinct CDR3 sequences, roughly 13% of them present only once. The sample comprised whole blood. The source of these receptors is an adult who was a healthcare worker with PCR-confirmed SARS-CoV-2 infection or an uninfected control (not recorded which).

Regarding this clonotype: A much larger clone sits a single nucleotide away, making a read error possible. This chain links TRBV30 with TRBJ2-7, with 7 bases lining up with TRBD2. The CDR3 is 16 residues long. Germline-derived CDR1 and CDR2 are GTSNPN and SVGIG (reference sequence). CDR3 nucleotide sequence: TGTGACTGGAGTTCCTTGGTGCGGGGGAGCTCCTACGAGCAGTACTTC. Its translation: CDWSSLVRGSSYEQYF. The full variable domain, in which reference TRBV30 and TRBJ2-7 provide the parts outside the CDR3, is SQTIHQWPATLVQPVGSPLSLECTVEGTSNPNLYWYRQAAGRGLQLLFYSVGIGQISSEVPQNLSASRPQDRQFILSSKKLLLSDSGFYLCDWSSLVRGSSYEQYFGPGTRLTVT.

The chain employs TRBV29-1 and TRBJ2-5; D is perhaps TRBD1 (6 bases). CDR3 length: 13 amino acids. Trimming stripped 5 bases from V and 5 bases from J, with 15 bases between. Germline V gene data show CDR1 as SQVTM and CDR2 as ANQGSEA. CDR3 residues: CSVTQGRRETQYF. CDR3 DNA: TGCAGCGTTACACAGGGCCGGCGGGAGACCCAGTACTTC.

This clonotype showed up just a few times. The V call is TRBV15, the J call TRBJ2-2; D is uncertain. CDR1 and CDR2 (germline): LNHNV, YYDKDF (reference sequence). V shed 0 bases and J shed 5 bases, with 4 bases lying between them. The CDR3 extends over 13 amino acids. In DNA form, the CDR3 reads TGTGCCACCAGCAGAGATCTGACCGGGGAGCTGTTTTTT. It specifies CATSRDLTGELFF.

The chain recombines TRBV9 with TRBJ2-5; D gene ambiguous. Trimming stripped 0 bases from V and 4 bases from J, with 7 bases between. This CDR3 has 13 residues. CDR1 and CDR2 (germline): SGDLS, YYNGEE. The CDR3 DNA reads as TGTGCCAGCAGCGTAGTGGTGAGAGAGACCCAGTACTTC. It translates to CASSVVVRETQYF. The variable domain in full, completed from reference TRBV9 and TRBJ2-5, reads DSGVTQTPKHLITATGQRVTLRCSPRSGDLSVYWYQQSLDQGLQFLIQYYNGEERAKGNILERFSAQQFPDLHSELNLSSLELGDSALYFCASSVVVRETQYFGPGTRLLVL.

V gene TRBV9 combines with J gene TRBJ2-1, with D perhaps matching TRBD1 or TRBD2 (5 bases each). Trimming removed 4 bases from V and 9 bases from J, with 17 bases in between. This CDR3 comprises 14 residues. Germline loops: CDR1 SGDLS, CDR2 YYNGEE. CDR3 nucleotides: TGTGCCAGCAGCCAGTCCATACCTGGGGGTGAGCAGTTCTTC. Its translation is CASSQSIPGGEQFF.

This clonotype occurred many times. J is TRBJ1-2 and V is TRBV29-1, with D uncertain. Trimming took off 4 bases at V and 3 bases at J, with 15 bases between the two ends. The CDR3 consists of 14 residues. Germline V gene lookup returns CDR1 SQVTM and CDR2 ANQGSEA. In nucleotides, the CDR3 is TGCAGCGTTGTGGGGTTAGGGAGATACTATGGCTACACCTTC. Its translation is CSVVGLGRYYGYTF.

This clonotype was counted ten times or more. The chain is built from TRBV18 and TRBJ2-5, with D perhaps matching TRBD2 (6 bases). There are 15 residues in the CDR3. Trimming removed 3 bases at V and 3 bases at J, with 14 bases between. Germline CDR1 reads KGHSH; CDR2 reads LQKENI. The CDR3 DNA sequence: TGTGCCAGCTCACCCGAGGCGGGAAGGGAAGAGACCCAGTACTTC. Translated: CASSPEAGREETQYF.

The rearrangement joins TRBV27 to TRBJ1-2; 10 bases agree with TRBD1. Trimming cost V 7 bases and J 7 bases; bases outside gene matches: 6. Germline values: CDR1 MNHEY, CDR2 SMNVEV (reference sequence). This CDR3 has 13 residues. CDR3 in DNA: TGTGCCAGCAAGCTCCGGGACAGGGGTGGCTACACCTTC. Protein: CASKLRDRGGYTF.

The chain combines TRBV13 with TRBJ2-7; TRBD1 is a possible D gene (5 bases). Trimming left V 1 base short and J 5 bases short, with 15 bases between. Germline assignment: CDR1 PRHDT and CDR2 FYEKMQ (reference sequence). This CDR3 has 15 amino acids. The DNA of the CDR3 is TGTGCCAGCAGCTTAGAGCCAGGCTGGGGCCACGAGCAGTACTTC. This sequence encodes CASSLEPGWGHEQYF.

There are many counts of this clonotype. The chain combines TRBV19 with TRBJ2-1; D is possibly TRBD2 (6 bases). The CDR3 consists of 18 residues. Trimming removed 4 bases at V and 2 bases at J, with 21 bases between. Germline assignment: CDR1 LNHDA and CDR2 SQIVND (reference sequence). CDR3 nucleotide sequence: TGTGCCAGTAGTAATTTATTCGGGAGCACTGCACCCTACAATGAGCAGTTCTTC. This codes for CASSNLFGSTAPYNEQFF. The full variable domain, rest sourced from reference TRBV19 and TRBJ2-1, is DGGITQSPKYLFRKEGQNVTLSCEQNLNHDAMYWYRQDPGQGLRLIYYSQIVNDFQKGDIAEGYSVSREKKESFPLTVTSAQKNPTAFYLCASSNLFGSTAPYNEQFFGPGTRLTVL.

This clonotype has only a few counts. The J gene is TRBJ2-1, the V gene TRBV3-1, with TRBD1 as a possible D gene (5 bases). Trimming took 4 bases from V and 16 from J, leaving 17 bases between them. Germline CDR1 is LGHDT and CDR2 is YNNKEL (reference sequence). The CDR3 covers 12 residues. The CDR3 loop is CASSLQGISGFF. The CDR3 nucleotides read TGTGCCAGCAGCCTCCAGGGTATTTCTGGATTCTTC.

The chain uses TRBV2 and TRBJ2-2; TRBD2 matches at 9 bases. V lost 5 bases to trimming and J lost 2 bases; unmatched junction nucleotides: 6. The CDR3 is 16 residues long. Germline CDR1 SNHLY, CDR2 FYNNEI. The CDR3 loop reads CASSWLAGINTGELFF. The CDR3 DNA reads as TGTGCCAGCAGTTGGCTAGCGGGGATCAACACCGGGGAGCTGTTTTTT.

This clonotype showed up many times. This CDR3 reads CASSLTQAPDEQFF. In DNA, the CDR3 is TGCGCCAGCAGCTTGACCCAAGCCCCCGATGAGCAGTTCTTC. The chain combines TRBV5-1 with TRBJ2-1; D gene uncertain. CDR1 and CDR2 (germline): SGHRS, YFSETQ. V lost 1 base, J lost 8 bases, and 13 bases lay in between. The CDR3 loop spans 14 amino acids.

The chain uses TRBV7-2 and TRBJ2-3; TRBD2 aligns across 12 bases. This CDR3 spans 16 amino acids. Looked up from germline, CDR1 is SGHTA and CDR2 is FQGNSA. Trimming at V came to 4 bases and at J to 1 base, leaving 3 bases not matched to a gene. This chain's CDR3 is CASSYASGRGTDTQYF. The CDR3 nucleotides read TGTGCCAGCAGCTACGCTAGCGGGAGGGGCACAGATACGCAGTATTTT.

This clonotype was observed at least ten times. The chain combines TRBV19 with TRBJ2-1, with no clear D. This CDR3 has 13 amino acids. Trimming left V 3 bases short and J 5 bases short, with 8 bases between. CDR1 and CDR2 (germline): LNHDA, SQIVND (reference sequence). The CDR3 DNA reads TGTGCCAGTAGTATCAACAGTCACAATGAGCAGTTCTTC. Translating it yields CASSINSHNEQFF.

This clonotype came up a few times. V is TRBV7-6 and J is TRBJ1-5; D unresolved. Germline CDR1 is SGHVS and CDR2 is FNYEAQ. The CDR3 runs 16 residues. V was trimmed by 5 bases and J by 3 bases, leaving 17 bases between them. The CDR3 DNA follows: TGTGCCAGCAGCCCCCGCCCGGACGGAAACAATCAGCCCCAGCATTTT. Translation: CASSPRPDGNNQPQHF.

The chain links TRBV5-1 to TRBJ2-7, with D perhaps matching TRBD2 (5 bases). Trimming left V 4 bases short and J 2 bases short, with 13 bases between. CDR1 SGHRS and CDR2 YFSETQ come from the germline V gene. There are 14 residues in the CDR3. The CDR3 is CASSPVEGAYEQYF. In DNA form, the CDR3 reads TGCGCCAGCAGCCCCGTAGAGGGAGCCTACGAGCAGTACTTC.

The V and J genes are TRBV13 and TRBJ2-4; 11 bases match TRBD2. There are 14 residues in the CDR3. Germline CDR1 is PRHDT and CDR2 is FYEKMQ (reference sequence). V was pared by 4 bases and J by 6 bases, with 2 bases of the junction left unmatched. The CDR3 sequence is CASSSTSGGNIQYF. DNA of the CDR3: TGTGCCAGCAGCTCCACTAGCGGGGGAAACATTCAGTACTTC.

This clonotype was detected ten times or more. This chain uses TRBV3-1 with TRBJ2-2, with D maybe TRBD2 (5 bases). This CDR3 contains 14 residues. Trimming removed 1 base from V and 4 bases from J, with 7 bases in between. The germline V gene has CDR1 LGHDT and CDR2 YNNKEL (reference sequence). The CDR3 bases are TGTGCCAGCAGCCAAGGCGGGTCCACCGGGGAGCTGTTTTTT. Translation: CASSQGGSTGELFF.

This clonotype has only a few counts. Germline and junction disagree at one end, which may indicate a read error. The chain couples TRBV9 to TRBJ1-1; possible D gene TRBD1, 5 bases. CDR3 length: 12 residues. Germline lookup yields CDR1 SGDLS and CDR2 YYNGEE. CDR3 DNA sequence: TGTGCCAGCAGCGTAGGGCGGGGCGAACCCCGATTT. Translating it yields CASSVGRGEPRF.

The chain links TRBV20-1 to TRBJ2-7; 9 positions agree with TRBD1. The CDR3 consists of 12 residues. The germline gives CDR1 DFQATT, CDR2 SNEGSKA (reference sequence). Trimming at V came to 5 bases and at J to 7 bases, leaving 6 bases not matched to a gene. The CDR3 protein is CSAWTGAREQYF. The CDR3 bases are TGCAGTGCTTGGACAGGGGCCCGAGAGCAGTACTTC.

The gene calls are TRBV6-2 or TRBV6-3 and TRBJ2-7, with 7 bases that match TRBD1. The CDR3 spans 14 residues. Looked up from germline, CDR1 is MNHEY and CDR2 is SVGEGT. V was clipped by 5 bases and J by 5 bases; unmatched bases: 9. CDR3 nucleotides: TGTGCCAGCAGTGAGGGGGCGAAGTCTCACGAGCAGTACTTC. It encodes CASSEGAKSHEQYF.

This clonotype was recorded at least ten times. The chain joins TRBV29-1 to TRBJ2-7, with a possible D match to TRBD1 (6 bases). Trimming removed 4 bases at V and 5 bases at J, with 24 bases between. The germline CDR1 and CDR2 sequences are SQVTM and ANQGSEA. CDR3 length: 16 amino acids. The CDR3 reads CSVASGVKVTLHEQYF. CDR3 nucleotides: TGCAGCGTTGCCTCAGGGGTGAAGGTGACTCTCCACGAGCAGTACTTC.

This clonotype was counted ten times or more. The chain is built from TRBV19 and TRBJ2-7, with 7 nucleotides matching TRBD2. Trimming took 5 bases from V and 1 from J; bases not matched to a gene: 5. The germline gives CDR1 LNHDA, CDR2 SQIVND (reference sequence). The CDR3 extends over 14 amino acids. Here the CDR3 DNA reads TGTGCCAGTAGTCGACTAGCTCAATCCTACGAGCAGTACTTC. It specifies CASSRLAQSYEQYF.

This clonotype has only a few counts. In DNA form, the CDR3 reads TGTGCCAGCAGCCAGGGGGTAGGGGAGCTGTTTTTT. Translation: CASSQGVGELFF. The chain is built from TRBV6-6 and TRBJ2-2, with TRBD1 matching over 7 bases. Germline CDR1 MNHNY, CDR2 SVGAGI (reference sequence). V lost 6 bases to trimming and J lost 8 bases; unmatched junction nucleotides: 3. This CDR3 region has 12 residues.

This clonotype has a count of ten or more. V usage is TRBV18 and J usage is TRBJ1-1; 12 bases are shared with TRBD1. Germline V CDR1 and CDR2: KGHSH, LQKENI. Trimming at V came to 6 bases and at J to 6 bases, leaving 5 bases not matched to a gene. This CDR3 comprises 14 residues. The CDR3 loop reads CASSRGQGASEAFF. CDR3 coding DNA: TGTGCCAGCTCGCGGGGACAGGGGGCGTCTGAAGCTTTCTTT.

This clonotype turned up a few times. The chain is built from TRBV29-1 and TRBJ2-5, with no clear D. CDR1 and CDR2 from the germline V gene are SQVTM and ANQGSEA. This CDR3 region has 11 residues. Trimming removed 7 bases from V and 2 bases from J, with 8 bases in between. The CDR3 coding sequence is TGCAGCGCGGGTGGGCAAGAGACCCAGTACTTC. Protein product: CSAGGQETQYF.

There are many counts of this clonotype. The chain carries TRBV4-1 and TRBJ1-5, with 7 bases lining up with TRBD1. The junction had 6 bases not matched to a gene; V was cut back by 5 bases and J by 5 bases. Looked up from germline, CDR1 is MGHRA and CDR2 is YSYEKL. The CDR3 has 14 amino acids. The CDR3, as DNA: TGCGCCAGCAGCTTGACAGGGATTCATCAGCCCCAGCATTTT. It yields the protein CASSLTGIHQPQHF.

The chain joins TRBV29-1 to TRBJ1-1; D is unresolved. V was pared by 1 base and J by 1 base, with 4 bases between. Germline V gene lookup returns CDR1 SQVTM and CDR2 ANQGSEA. CDR3 length: 12 amino acids. The CDR3 DNA reads TGCAGCGTTGAAGGCAAGAACACTGAAGCTTTCTTT. Protein: CSVEGKNTEAFF.

The V gene is TRBV10-3, the J gene TRBJ1-6, with unresolved D. The germline V gene has CDR1 ENHRY and CDR2 SYGVKD. The CDR3 runs 17 residues. V was pared by 0 bases and J by 5 bases, with 14 bases between. CDR3 protein: CAISESTQLLDNSPLHF. DNA for the CDR3: TGTGCCATCAGTGAGTCGACTCAGCTACTGGATAATTCACCCCTCCACTTT.

This clonotype has a handful of counts. CDR3 region: CASSWADYNEQFF. The CDR3 DNA follows: TGTGCCAGCAGTTGGGCCGACTACAATGAGCAGTTCTTC. The chain combines TRBV12-3 or TRBV12-4 with TRBJ2-1; D ambiguous. Deletions cut 4 bases from V and 3 bases from J, with 7 bases between. The CDR3 is 13 residues long.

This clonotype has just a few counts. The rearrangement uses TRBV7-9 and TRBJ2-5; TRBD2 is a possible D gene (5 bases). Germline V gene lookup returns CDR1 SEHNR and CDR2 FQNEAQ (reference sequence). This CDR3 is 15 amino acids long. V dropped 3 bases and J dropped 7 bases, with 18 bases sitting between them. CDR3 sequence: CASSFGGGPRWTQYF. The CDR3 DNA is TGTGCCAGCAGCTTCGGTGGAGGTCCGCGTTGGACCCAGTACTTC.